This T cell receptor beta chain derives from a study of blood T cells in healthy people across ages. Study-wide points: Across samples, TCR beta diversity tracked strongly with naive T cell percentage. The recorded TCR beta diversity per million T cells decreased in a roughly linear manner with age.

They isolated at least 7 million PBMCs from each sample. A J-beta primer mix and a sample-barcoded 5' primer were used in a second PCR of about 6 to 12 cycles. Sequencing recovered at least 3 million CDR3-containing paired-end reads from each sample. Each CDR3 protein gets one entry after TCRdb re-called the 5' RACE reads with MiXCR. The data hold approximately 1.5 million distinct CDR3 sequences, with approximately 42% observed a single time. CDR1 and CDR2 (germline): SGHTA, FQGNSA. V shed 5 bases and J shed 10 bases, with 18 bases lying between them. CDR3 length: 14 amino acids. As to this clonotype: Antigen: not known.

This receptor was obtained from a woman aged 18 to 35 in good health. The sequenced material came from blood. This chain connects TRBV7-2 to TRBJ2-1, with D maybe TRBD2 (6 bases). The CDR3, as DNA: TGTGCCAGCAGCGCCCTCTACGAGGGAGGCGAGCAGTTCTTC. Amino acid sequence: CASSALYEGGEQFF. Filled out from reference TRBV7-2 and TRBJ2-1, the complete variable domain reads GAGVSQSPSNKVTEKGKDVELRCDPISGHTALYWYRQSLGQGLEFLIYFQGNSAPDKSGLPSDRFSAERTGGSVSTLTIQRTQQEDSAVYLCASSALYEGGEQFFGPGTRLTVL.